This T cell receptor beta chain derives from a study of blood T cell repertoires in COVID-19. Across the whole study: COVID-19 samples from acute and convalescent phases originated in the United States, Italy and Spain.

As originally analysed: The authors estimated nucleated cell counts from reference gene primer amplification. Sequencing used immunoSEQ multiplex PCR; TCRdb keeps in-frame clones, though not all of them. V and J calls and clone size follow that table, whereas D and trimming were derived from the DNA. The sample gives about 290,000 clones, around 90% of which show up once; 0.85% to 1% is in the top ten. This TCR came from a woman in her thirties or forties who had recovered from COVID-19. What was sequenced was peripheral blood.

As DNA, the CDR3 is TGTGCCAGCAGCCCAGGGTGGGCTAGCACAGATACGCAGTATTTT. Residues: CASSPGWASTDTQYF. The J gene is TRBJ2-3, the V gene TRBV7-3; D may be TRBD1 (5 bases). This CDR3 is built from 15 residues. Germline CDR1 reads SGHTA; CDR2 reads FQGTGA. V dropped 5 bases and J dropped 0 bases, with 12 bases sitting between them.